The next 30 T cell receptor beta chains were all read from a single sample in a study of CD8+ T cells in alopecia areata. Treatment noted: oral pan-JAK inhibitor, 5-10 mg twice daily. cDNA prepared by RNA extraction and subsequent reverse transcription served as the template for sequencing. Profiled with immunoSEQ multiplex PCR; TCRdb holds only in-frame clones, not every one. Counted here are over 150,000 clones, 53% occurring once; the ten biggest clones make up about a tenth. Sequencing was performed on CD8+ T cells sorted from blood, taken at week 24, from a patient treated with tofacitinib. Receptors originate from a human donor with alopecia areata.

This chain links TRBV30 with TRBJ1-1, with 9 bases identical to TRBD1. After removal of 3 bases from V and 5 bases from J, the junction contained 1 base not matched to a gene. The CDR3 runs to 12 residues. Germline CDR1 is GTSNPN and CDR2 is SVGIG (reference sequence). This CDR3 reads CAWRQGATEAFF. CDR3 in DNA: TGTGCCTGGAGACAGGGGGCAACTGAAGCTTTCTTT.

This sequence joins TRBV30 and TRBJ1-2, with D possibly being TRBD1 (5 bases). V was clipped by 3 bases and J by 5 bases, with 13 bases between them. Germline CDR1 reads GTSNPN; CDR2 reads SVGIG (reference sequence). The CDR3 is 13 residues long. The CDR3 loop is CAWRAGRSYGYTF. CDR3 sequence (DNA): TGTGCCTGGAGGGCAGGGAGAAGTTATGGCTACACCTTC.

This sequence joins TRBV19 and TRBJ2-7, with D possibly being TRBD1 or TRBD2 (5 bases each). This CDR3 spans 13 amino acids. Trimming shortened V by 8 bases and J by 5 bases, and 16 bases separated the two germline ends. Per the germline V gene, CDR1 is LNHDA and CDR2 is SQIVND (reference sequence). This chain's CDR3 is CASPVWGKDEQYF. The DNA of the CDR3 is TGTGCCAGTCCAGTATGGGGGAAGGACGAGCAGTACTTC.

V and J are TRBV29-1 and TRBJ1-4; D uncertain. The germline V gene has CDR1 SQVTM and CDR2 ANQGSEA. V lost 3 bases to trimming and J lost 11 bases, with 10 bases between them. The CDR3 has 11 amino acids. The CDR3 spells CSVDLGEKLFF. The CDR3 bases are TGCAGCGTTGATCTGGGCGAGAAACTGTTTTTT.

V gene TRBV27 combines with J gene TRBJ2-2; 8 bases map to TRBD2. The germline V gene encodes CDR1 MNHEY and CDR2 SMNVEV (reference sequence). The CDR3 contains 16 residues. With 0 bases clipped from V and 1 base from J, the junction kept 1 base outside the gene matches. CDR3 amino acids: CASSLSSGENTGELFF. CDR3 bases: TGTGCCAGCAGTTTATCTAGCGGGGAGAACACCGGGGAGCTGTTTTTT.

This chain uses TRBV5-1 with TRBJ2-2; TRBD1 is a possible D gene (6 bases). This CDR3 is 15 amino acids long. Trimming took off 4 bases at V and 3 bases at J, with 13 bases between the two ends. CDR1 and CDR2 (germline): SGHRS, YFSETQ. The CDR3 DNA follows: TGCGCCAGCAGCCACGGACAGACCGACACCGGGGAGCTGTTTTTT. The encoded protein is CASSHGQTDTGELFF. The full variable domain, in which reference TRBV5-1 and TRBJ2-2 provide the parts outside the CDR3, is KAGVTQTPRYLIKTRGQQVTLSCSPISGHRSVSWYQQTPGQGLQFLFEYFSETQRNKGNFPGRFSGRQFSNSRSEMNVSTLELGDSALYLCASSHGQTDTGELFFGEGSRLTVL.

This clone is classed as medium-sized. The CDR3 reads CASSLTNRDTEAFF. The CDR3 bases are TGCGCCAGCAGCCTAACAAATAGGGACACTGAAGCTTTCTTT. The rearrangement links TRBV4-1 to TRBJ1-1; unclear D gene. CDR1 and CDR2 (germline): MGHRA, YSYEKL. Trimming stripped 4 bases from V and 3 bases from J, with 12 bases between. CDR3 length: 14 residues.

This clone was found a few times. The chain has TRBV15 and TRBJ2-7, with D unresolved. Trimming took off 0 bases at V and 6 bases at J, with 6 bases between the two ends. Germline V gene lookup returns CDR1 LNHNV and CDR2 YYDKDF (reference sequence). This CDR3 region has 12 residues. The CDR3 loop reads CATSRDVSEQYF. CDR3 coding DNA: TGTGCCACCAGCAGAGATGTGTCCGAGCAGTACTTC.

The rearrangement uses TRBV5-6 and TRBJ1-2; the D is unclear. The CDR3 spans 12 residues. Trimming pared 0 bases from V and 8 bases from J, leaving 8 bases between. Germline CDR1 and CDR2: SGHDT and YYEEEE. The CDR3, as DNA: TGTGCCAGCAGCTTGGAACGGGTCGGCTACACCTTC. It is translated as CASSLERVGYTF.

The V and J genes are TRBV4-3 and TRBJ2-7, with D perhaps TRBD2 (5 bases). V lost 0 bases, J lost 3 bases, and 6 bases lay in between. Germline CDR1 and CDR2: LGHNA and YSLEER. This CDR3 region has 13 residues. CDR3 DNA: TGCGCCAGCAGCCAAGAGGCGGGCTACGAGCAGTACTTC. Protein: CASSQEAGYEQYF.

This clone turned up a few times. The J gene is TRBJ1-2, the V gene TRBV2; 7 nucleotides agree with TRBD1. The trim removed 4 bases at V and 0 bases at J, leaving 2 bases unmatched. Germline CDR1 is SNHLY and CDR2 is FYNNEI. The length of the CDR3 is 14 residues. CDR3 sequence reads: CASSAGTANYGYTF. The CDR3 bases are TGTGCCAGCAGTGCCGGGACAGCTAACTATGGCTACACCTTC.

The chain has TRBV7-8 and TRBJ2-3, with D possibly being TRBD1 or TRBD2 (5 bases each). This CDR3 spans 11 amino acids. Trimming shortened V by 5 bases and J by 5 bases, and 5 bases separated the two germline ends. CDR1 is SGHVS, CDR2 FQNEAQ, per germline. CDR3: CASSGGDTQYF. In nucleotides, the CDR3 is TGTGCCAGCAGCGGGGGAGATACGCAGTATTTT.

The chain links TRBV15 to TRBJ1-2, with TRBD1 identical over 11 bases. There are 14 residues in the CDR3. V gave up 4 bases and J gave up 4 bases; unmatched junction bases: 2. Germline V gene lookup returns CDR1 LNHNV and CDR2 YYDKDF (reference sequence). The CDR3 DNA reads TGTGCCACCAGCAAGGACAGGGGGCCCTATGGCTACACCTTC. It specifies CATSKDRGPYGYTF.

The CDR3 sequence is CASSAGGNYGYTF. DNA for the CDR3: TGCGCCAGCAGTGCGGGGGGGAACTATGGCTACACCTTC. The chain combines TRBV10-2 with TRBJ1-2; D may be TRBD1 (5 bases). Germline V gene sequence: CDR1 WSHSY, CDR2 SAAADI. V lost 4 bases to trimming and J lost 2 bases, with 8 bases between them. The length of the CDR3 is 13 residues.

The chain links TRBV30 to TRBJ2-6; D is possibly TRBD1 (5 bases). The CDR3 has 16 amino acids. Trimming removed 1 base from V and 0 bases from J, with 10 bases in between. Germline V gene data show CDR1 as GTSNPN and CDR2 as SVGIG (reference sequence). The DNA of the CDR3 is TGTGCCTGGAGTGACAGGATTAGCTCTGGGGCCAACGTCCTGACTTTC. Its protein product is CAWSDRISSGANVLTF.

The J gene is TRBJ1-2, the V gene TRBV25-1; D is perhaps TRBD1 (6 bases). Trimming pared 4 bases from V and 7 bases from J, leaving 16 bases between. The CDR3 is 14 amino acids. Per germline, CDR1 MGHDK and CDR2 SYGVNS. The DNA of the CDR3 is TGTGCCAGCAGTGCTCGGACAGCAGGAGGTGGCTACACCTTC. The encoded protein is CASSARTAGGGYTF.

This clone was recorded once. The gene calls are TRBV6-6 and TRBJ2-2, with 9 nucleotides matching TRBD2. The CDR3 contains 16 residues. V gave up 5 bases and J gave up 3 bases; unmatched junction bases: 7. From germline, CDR1 is MNHNY and CDR2 SVGAGI (reference sequence). Written as DNA, the CDR3 is TGTGCCAGCAGTGACTTAGCGGGGGAGGACACCGGGGAGCTGTTTTTT. Its translation: CASSDLAGEDTGELFF.

The rearrangement uses TRBV11-2 and TRBJ2-1; the D gene is possibly TRBD2 (6 bases). CDR1 is SGHAT and CDR2 is FQNNGV in the germline V gene. V was trimmed by 5 bases and J by 8 bases, leaving 22 bases between them. This CDR3 has 16 amino acids. CDR3: CASSTRGGWSTDEQFF. For the CDR3, the DNA is TGTGCCAGCAGCACGCGGGGCGGTTGGAGTACAGATGAGCAGTTCTTC.

This clone was seen only once. The chain joins TRBV4-1 to TRBJ2-7; perhaps TRBD1 as D (6 bases). V lost 3 bases and J 6 bases, leaving 9 bases between the germline ends. This CDR3 has 12 residues. Germline CDR1 and CDR2: MGHRA and YSYEKL. The CDR3 reads CASSQAGAEQYF. The DNA for the CDR3 is TGCGCCAGCAGCCAGGCAGGGGCCGAGCAGTACTTC.

The chain employs TRBV9 and TRBJ2-1, with 8 bases identical to TRBD2. J was trimmed by 7 bases and V by 0 bases; bases with no gene match: 6. Germline V gives CDR1 SGDLS, CDR2 YYNGEE. The CDR3 covers 15 residues. The CDR3 DNA reads as TGTGCCAGCAGCGTAGCGGGGGGGCCGGGGAATGAGCAGTTCTTC. Translating it yields CASSVAGGPGNEQFF. Combining the CDR3 with reference TRBV9 and TRBJ2-1 gives the whole variable domain DSGVTQTPKHLITATGQRVTLRCSPRSGDLSVYWYQQSLDQGLQFLIQYYNGEERAKGNILERFSAQQFPDLHSELNLSSLELGDSALYFCASSVAGGPGNEQFFGPGTRLTVL.

This clone was found a few times. The J gene is TRBJ1-1, the V gene TRBV6-6; D gene unclear. V was clipped by 0 bases and J by 1 base, with 6 bases between them. The CDR3 is made up of 14 amino acids. The germline gives CDR1 MNHNY, CDR2 SVGAGI (reference sequence). CDR3 nucleotides: TGTGCCAGCAGTTACTCGACCCCGAACACTGAAGCTTTCTTT. Its protein is CASSYSTPNTEAFF.

This chain uses TRBV25-1 with TRBJ1-6, with D perhaps matching TRBD1 (6 bases). Trimming left V 7 bases short and J 2 bases short, with 12 bases between. The length of the CDR3 is 15 residues. CDR1 MGHDK and CDR2 SYGVNS come from the germline V gene. DNA of the CDR3: TGTGCCAGCACGGACAGTACAGCCTATAATTCACCCCTCCACTTT. Translating it yields CASTDSTAYNSPLHF.

The sample holds one count of this clone. The chain links TRBV7-8 to TRBJ2-3, with TRBD2 matching 8 bases. After removal of 4 bases from V and 2 bases from J, the junction contained 5 bases not matched to a gene. CDR3 length: 15 residues. The V gene's germline CDR1 is SGHVS and CDR2 FQNEAQ. This chain's CDR3 is CASSSTGGITDTQYF. The DNA of the CDR3 is TGTGCCAGCAGCTCAACGGGGGGGATCACAGATACGCAGTATTTT.

The genes are TRBV30 and TRBJ1-2; D call uncertain. There are 13 residues in the CDR3. Germline V gives CDR1 GTSNPN, CDR2 SVGIG (reference sequence). V was shortened by 2 bases and J by 3 bases, with 10 bases between the two germline ends. CDR3 in DNA: TGTGCCTGGAGTATGAGGGAGGACTATGGCTACACCTTC. Translation gives CAWSMREDYGYTF. The full variable domain, in which reference TRBV30 and TRBJ1-2 provide the parts outside the CDR3, is SQTIHQWPATLVQPVGSPLSLECTVEGTSNPNLYWYRQAAGRGLQLLFYSVGIGQISSEVPQNLSASRPQDRQFILSSKKLLLSDSGFYLCAWSMREDYGYTFGSGTRLTVV.

The chain is built from TRBV2 and TRBJ1-1; D call uncertain. The ends were cut back, 3 bases at V and 1 base at J, with 3 bases in the middle. Germline CDR1 reads SNHLY; CDR2 reads FYNNEI. The CDR3 has 12 residues. The CDR3 DNA reads TGTGCCAGCAGTGACCGGAACACTGAAGCTTTCTTT. It yields the protein CASSDRNTEAFF.

This chain links TRBV28 with TRBJ2-3; 9 nucleotides line up with TRBD1. The V gene's germline CDR1 is MDHEN and CDR2 SYDVKM. CDR3 length: 14 residues. J was trimmed by 4 bases and V by 3 bases; bases with no gene match: 2. CDR3 DNA sequence: TGTGCCAGCAGTTTGGGGACAGGGTCAGATACGCAGTATTTT. Encoded protein: CASSLGTGSDTQYF.

The chain uses TRBV13 and TRBJ1-1; D gene uncertain. Trimming cost V 5 bases and J 4 bases, with 8 bases left between them. Germline V gene data show CDR1 as PRHDT and CDR2 as FYEKMQ (reference sequence). The CDR3 spans 12 residues. CDR3 amino acids: CASSPSSTEAFF. CDR3 coding DNA: TGTGCCAGCAGCCCAAGTAGCACTGAAGCTTTCTTT.

Remarks on this clone: A clone one base away is much larger, so this may be a read error. The V call is TRBV9, the J call TRBJ2-2; D gene unclear. Germline loops: CDR1 SGDLS, CDR2 YYNGEE. V was pared by 3 bases and J by 1 base, with 4 bases between. CDR3 size: 13 residues. DNA for the CDR3: TGTGCCAGCAGCGAGGGGAACACCGGGGAGCTGTTTTTT. This codes for CASSEGNTGELFF.

There are a few counts of this clone. This chain joins TRBV29-1 and TRBJ2-3, with D possibly matching TRBD2 (6 bases). The CDR3 totals 13 residues. The V gene's germline CDR1 is SQVTM and CDR2 ANQGSEA. Trimming shortened V by 7 bases and J by 1 base, and 12 bases separated the two germline ends. DNA for the CDR3: TGCAGCGCTGTTCTAGCGCGCACAGATACGCAGTATTTT. It specifies CSAVLARTDTQYF.

This rearrangement joins TRBV13 to TRBJ1-6; unclear D gene. Germline V CDR1 and CDR2: PRHDT, FYEKMQ (reference sequence). The CDR3 loop spans 12 amino acids. V dropped 5 bases and J dropped 7 bases, with 6 bases sitting between them. The CDR3 here is CASSARNSPLHF. The DNA for the CDR3 is TGTGCCAGCAGCGCCAGAAATTCACCCCTCCACTTT.